This paragraph covers one T cell receptor (beta chain) sequence. The data belong to a study of Ad26.COV2.S vaccination and SARS-CoV-2 variants. Across the whole study: This donor came from the COV1001 trial of Ad26.COV2.S. Into the muscle, Ad26.COV2.S was dosed once or twice, 56 days apart.

This CDR3 comprises 14 residues. Germline values: CDR1 SGHRS, CDR2 YFSETQ. V lost 0 bases and J lost 6, with 12 bases in between. Sequencing was performed with immunoSEQ multiplex PCR; in TCRdb, only in-frame clones are kept and a portion is missing. The sample has about 460,000 clones; about nine tenths are singletons. Treatment noted: around 19 received Ad26.COV2.S at low or high dose, single or two shots; a few received placebo; per-sample allocation not given. Sample collection was performed on day 63 after the first vaccine or placebo injection. The shot given was an Ad26 vector that makes Wuhan-strain SARS-CoV-2 spike.

This chain uses TRBV5-1 with TRBJ1-2, with D hard to call. The origin of this receptor is a person between 18 and 60 years old who received the Ad26.COV2.S COVID-19 vaccine or a placebo. The sequencing used peripheral blood, collected in a trial of Ad26.COV2.S vaccine versus placebo. CDR3 DNA: TGCGCCAGCAGCTTGGGGGGTTCCGCTAATGGCTACACCTTC. This translates into CASSLGGSANGYTF.